This T cell receptor (beta chain) originates from a study of T cells after yellow fever vaccination. Findings and caveats of the study: Researchers report a weaker secondary response that nonetheless peaked faster, day 5 versus 15. A small proportion of clonotypes was detected in both the CD4 and CD8 compartments.

Concerning this clonotype: What it binds is not known.

Generation of TCR cDNA used 5'RACE template switching (which added a universal primer site and UMIs). TCRdb itself ran the 5' RACE reads through MiXCR, one entry per CDR3 protein. The sample has hundreds of thousands of distinct CDR3 sequences, around 3.9% seen once. The CDR3 has 12 amino acids. The germline CDR1 and CDR2 sequences are SGHNT and YYREEE (reference sequence). With 4 bases clipped from V and 9 bases from J, the junction kept 4 bases outside the gene matches. Here the sequenced sample was PBMCs, taken on the day of the yellow fever booster vaccination. This receptor was obtained from a man aged 18-30 years who received the YFV17D yellow fever vaccine. The genes are TRBV5-4 and TRBJ2-7; TRBD1 matches 10 bases. CDR3 in amino acids: CASSQTGGWQYF. In DNA form, the CDR3 reads TGTGCCAGCAGCCAGACAGGGGGCTGGCAGTACTTC.